The 14 T cell receptor beta chains reported below all come from one sample, sequenced in a study of blood T cell repertoires in COVID-19. Using immunoSEQ multiplex PCR, the repertoire was profiled, and TCRdb retains in-frame clones only, with some absent. This table has tens of thousands of clones, about 81% appearing once. Sequenced material: peripheral blood. The receptors were sampled from a man between 60 and 75 years old with COVID-19, enrolled during active disease.

The chain links TRBV9 to TRBJ2-7, with D maybe TRBD2 (5 bases). The V gene's germline CDR1 is SGDLS and CDR2 YYNGEE. V lost 0 bases, J lost 3 bases, and 10 bases lay in between. The CDR3 is 14 residues long. CDR3 in DNA: TGTGCCAGCAGCGTAGGTGTCGGAGGCTACGAGCAGTACTTC. It codes for CASSVGVGGYEQYF.

The rearrangement uses TRBV7-9 and TRBJ1-4; D not certain. CDR1 is SEHNR and CDR2 is FQNEAQ in the germline V gene (reference sequence). V lost 3 bases, J lost 3 bases, and 17 bases lay in between. This CDR3 contains 17 residues. In DNA, the CDR3 is TGTGCCAGCAGCTTCTCCCCGGGAGGAGCTGCTAATGAAAAACTGTTTTTT. Its protein is CASSFSPGGAANEKLFF.

This clone was observed a single time. The chain links TRBV2 to TRBJ2-1; D uncertain. CDR3 length equals 14 residues. V shed 6 bases and J shed 1 base, with 10 bases lying between them. Germline V lookup: CDR1 SNHLY, CDR2 FYNNEI. Here the CDR3 DNA reads TGTGCCAGCAGAGGTCCGGGTTCCTACAATGAGCAGTTCTTC. Protein sequence: CASRGPGSYNEQFF.

The chain joins TRBV19 to TRBJ1-3, with D perhaps matching TRBD1 (6 bases). CDR3 length: 14 amino acids. V lost 5 bases and J lost 0, with 8 bases in between. Germline CDR1 and CDR2: LNHDA and SQIVND (reference sequence). CDR3 DNA: TGTGCCAGTAGTGACAGGCACTCTGGAAACACCATATATTTT. Translated, it gives CASSDRHSGNTIYF. The full variable domain, with the rest looked up from reference TRBV19 and TRBJ1-3, is DGGITQSPKYLFRKEGQNVTLSCEQNLNHDAMYWYRQDPGQGLRLIYYSQIVNDFQKGDIAEGYSVSREKKESFPLTVTSAQKNPTAFYLCASSDRHSGNTIYFGEGSWLTVV.

The chain employs TRBV9 and TRBJ2-1; 13 nucleotides line up with TRBD2. The CDR3 has 16 residues. CDR1 is SGDLS and CDR2 is YYNGEE in the germline V gene. After removal of 3 bases from V and 6 bases from J, the junction contained 6 bases not matched to a gene. CDR3 DNA: TGTGCCAGCAGCGCCCCCGGGACTAGCGGGACCAATGAGCAGTTCTTC. This sequence encodes CASSAPGTSGTNEQFF.

The V and J genes are TRBV14 and TRBJ2-3; 9 bases align to TRBD2. Germline CDR1 is SGHDN and CDR2 is FVKESK. The V and J ends lost 4 bases and 1 base, in that order; junction bases with no gene match: 3. The CDR3 has 15 residues. This CDR3 reads CASSRAGGRTDTQYF. In DNA, the CDR3 is TGTGCCAGCAGCCGAGCGGGGGGACGCACAGATACGCAGTATTTT.

The chain recombines TRBV5-8 with TRBJ2-2, with unresolved D. V shed 2 bases and J shed 1 base, with 9 bases lying between them. The CDR3 covers 15 residues. The germline V gene has CDR1 SGHTS and CDR2 YDEGEE. CDR3 residues: CASSFYRQNTGELFF. For the CDR3, the DNA is TGTGCCAGCAGCTTCTACAGACAGAACACCGGGGAGCTGTTTTTT. Full variable domain (missing parts from reference TRBV5-8 and TRBJ2-2): EAGVTQSPTHLIKTRGQQATLRCSPISGHTSVYWYQQALGLGLQFLLWYDEGEERNRGNFPPRFSGRQFPNYSSELNVNALELEDSALYLCASSFYRQNTGELFFGEGSRLTVL.

The chain employs TRBV9 and TRBJ2-3; 8 bases fit TRBD2. The germline V gene has CDR1 SGDLS and CDR2 YYNGEE. This CDR3 comprises 16 residues. J gave up 2 bases and V 0 bases, and 5 bases lay outside the gene matches. CDR3 DNA sequence: TGTGCCAGCAGCGTAGTTGCGGGAGGTATCACAGATACGCAGTATTTT. This sequence encodes CASSVVAGGITDTQYF.

The chain employs TRBV7-8 and TRBJ1-2; no definite D call. Germline V gene sequence: CDR1 SGHVS, CDR2 FQNEAQ. The CDR3 has 13 amino acids. Trimming left V 0 bases short and J 6 bases short, with 8 bases between. The CDR3 DNA is TGTGCCAGCAGCTTAGCCCCCCGGGATGGCTACACCTTC. Its protein product is CASSLAPRDGYTF.

The V gene is TRBV24-1, the J gene TRBJ1-5, with D possibly matching TRBD1 (6 bases). The CDR3 has 14 residues. CDR1 is KGHDR, CDR2 SFDVKD, per germline. The V end lost 6 bases, the J end lost 4 bases, and 12 bases lay between the germline ends. The CDR3 sequence: CATSKTGINQPQHF. The CDR3 bases are TGTGCCACCAGTAAAACAGGGATTAATCAGCCCCAGCATTTT.

The rearrangement uses TRBV7-9 and TRBJ2-2; 9 bases align to TRBD1. Trimming cost V 2 bases and J 3 bases; bases outside gene matches: 4. Germline V lookup: CDR1 SEHNR, CDR2 FQNEAQ (reference sequence). This CDR3 has 16 residues. CDR3 bases: TGTGCCAGCAGCTTATATCGGACAGGGGACACCGGGGAGCTGTTTTTT. This translates into CASSLYRTGDTGELFF.

This chain connects TRBV7-9 to TRBJ1-1; D might be TRBD1 (5 bases). Germline-derived CDR1 and CDR2 are SEHNR and FQNEAQ (reference sequence). The CDR3 loop spans 15 amino acids. The V end lost 6 bases, the J end lost 7 bases, and 21 bases lay between the germline ends. CDR3 nucleotides: TGTGCCAGCAGACCACACCGGGGGGAGGGCGGTGAAGCTTTCTTT. This sequence encodes CASRPHRGEGGEAFF.

The gene calls are TRBV19 and TRBJ1-5; 7 bases map to TRBD1. The CDR3 totals 15 residues. Germline V gene sequence: CDR1 LNHDA, CDR2 SQIVND (reference sequence). V gave up 7 bases and J gave up 6 bases; unmatched junction bases: 12. The CDR3 nucleotides are TGTGCCAGTAAGATGGACAGGCTCTCTCTTCAGCCCCAGCATTTT. It codes for CASKMDRLSLQPQHF.

Here the CDR3 reads CASSLGMGGRPYEQYF. As DNA, the CDR3 is TGTGCCAGCAGCTTGGGTATGGGCGGGAGACCCTACGAGCAGTACTTC. This rearrangement joins TRBV5-4 to TRBJ2-7, with 7 bases identical to TRBD2. The CDR3 spans 16 residues. Germline trimming cut 0 bases from V and 2 bases from J; bases unmatched to any gene: 8. Germline CDR1 SGHNT, CDR2 YYREEE (reference sequence). Together with reference TRBV5-4 and TRBJ2-7, the CDR3 gives the full variable domain: ETGVTQSPTHLIKTRGQQVTLRCSSQSGHNTVSWYQQALGQGPQFIFQYYREEENGRGNFPPRFSGLQFPNYSSELNVNALELDDSALYLCASSLGMGGRPYEQYFGPGTRLTVT.